This T cell receptor beta chain derives from a study of blood T cell repertoires in COVID-19. Repertoires were generated with immunoSEQ multiplex PCR, while TCRdb's copy carries only in-frame clones and drops some. The data contain around 160,000 clones, roughly 88% of them singletons. This CDR3 contains 16 residues. CDR1 SGHNT and CDR2 YENEEA come from the germline V gene. Trimming removed 3 bases from V and 1 base from J; junction bases left unmatched: 8. Sequences were obtained from PBMCs or T cells enriched from blood (not recorded which). The chain is built from TRBV11-3 and TRBJ1-1; the match to TRBD1 covers 7 bases. The clonotype comes from a woman under 40 with acute COVID-19. The CDR3 nucleotides are TGTGCCAGCAGCTTGGAACAGGGACAGACGAACACTGAAGCTTTCTTT. Amino acids: CASSLEQGQTNTEAFF.